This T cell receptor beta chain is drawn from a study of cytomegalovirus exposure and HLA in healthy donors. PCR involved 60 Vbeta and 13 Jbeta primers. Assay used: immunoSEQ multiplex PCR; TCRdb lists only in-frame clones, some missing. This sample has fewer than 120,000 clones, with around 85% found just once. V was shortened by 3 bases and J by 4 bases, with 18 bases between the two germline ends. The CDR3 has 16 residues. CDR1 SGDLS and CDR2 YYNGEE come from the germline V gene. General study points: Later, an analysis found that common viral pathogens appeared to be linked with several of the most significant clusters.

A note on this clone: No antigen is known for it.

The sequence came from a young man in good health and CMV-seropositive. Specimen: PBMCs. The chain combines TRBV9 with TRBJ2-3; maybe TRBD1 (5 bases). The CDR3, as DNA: TGTGCCAGCAGCGCCTCCCCCCAGGGTAGATCAGATACGCAGTATTTT. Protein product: CASSASPQGRSDTQYF.